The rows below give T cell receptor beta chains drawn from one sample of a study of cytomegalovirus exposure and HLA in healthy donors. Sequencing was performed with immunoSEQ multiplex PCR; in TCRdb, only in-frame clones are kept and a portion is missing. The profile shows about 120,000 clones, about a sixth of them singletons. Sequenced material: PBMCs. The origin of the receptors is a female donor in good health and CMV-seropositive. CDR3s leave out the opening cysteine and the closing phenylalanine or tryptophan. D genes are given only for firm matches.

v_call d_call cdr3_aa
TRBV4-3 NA ASSQGETSGTYEQY
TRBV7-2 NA ASSRTPGEQF
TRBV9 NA ASSTRGIGTQY
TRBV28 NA ASSSRSYEQY
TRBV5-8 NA ASSLGGAGQPQH
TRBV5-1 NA ASSLSRAGEETQY
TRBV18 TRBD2 ASSPLAGGSYEQY
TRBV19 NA ASSIDGGNEQF
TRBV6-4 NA ASSDEQGIYPMNTGELF
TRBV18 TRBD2 ASSPFREGSQETQY
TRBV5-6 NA ASSFAPEVDMQY
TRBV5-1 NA ASSLVVSTDTQY
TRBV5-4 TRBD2 ASSSSLAASTDTQY
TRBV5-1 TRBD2 ASSPPGLAGVNEQF
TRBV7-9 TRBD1 ASSLKDRLDTQY
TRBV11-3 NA ASSLVGRGGDEQF
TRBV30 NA AWSFPPAYEQY
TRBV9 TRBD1 ASSLWTGGQDEQF